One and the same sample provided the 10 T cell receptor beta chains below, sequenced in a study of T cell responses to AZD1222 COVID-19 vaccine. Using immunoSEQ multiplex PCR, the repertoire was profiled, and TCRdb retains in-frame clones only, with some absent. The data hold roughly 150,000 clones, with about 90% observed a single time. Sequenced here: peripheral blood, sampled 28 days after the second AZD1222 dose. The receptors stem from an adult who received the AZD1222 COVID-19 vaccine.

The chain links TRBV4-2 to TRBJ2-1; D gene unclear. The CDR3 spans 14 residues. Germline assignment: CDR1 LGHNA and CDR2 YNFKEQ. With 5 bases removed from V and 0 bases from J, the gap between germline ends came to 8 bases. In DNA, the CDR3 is TGTGCCAGCAGCTTCGGTAGCTCCTACAATGAGCAGTTCTTC. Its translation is CASSFGSSYNEQFF.

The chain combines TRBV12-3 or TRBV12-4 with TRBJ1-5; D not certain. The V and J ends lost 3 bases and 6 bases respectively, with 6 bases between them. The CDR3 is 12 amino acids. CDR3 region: CASSLATQPQHF. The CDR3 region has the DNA TGTGCCAGCAGTTTGGCTACTCAGCCCCAGCATTTT.

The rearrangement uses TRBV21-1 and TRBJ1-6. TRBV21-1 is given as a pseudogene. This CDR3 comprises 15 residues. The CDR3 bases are TGTGCCAGCAGCCCGCGGGGGCGCGAATTTTCACCCCTCCACTTT. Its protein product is CASSPRGREFSPLHF.

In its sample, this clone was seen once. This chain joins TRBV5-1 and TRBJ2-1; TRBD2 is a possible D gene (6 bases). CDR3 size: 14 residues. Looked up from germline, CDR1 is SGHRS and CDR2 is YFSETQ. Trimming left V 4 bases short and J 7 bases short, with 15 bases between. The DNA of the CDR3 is TGCGCCAGCAGCGGTGGTTGGGGAGGAAATGAGCAGTTCTTC. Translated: CASSGGWGGNEQFF.

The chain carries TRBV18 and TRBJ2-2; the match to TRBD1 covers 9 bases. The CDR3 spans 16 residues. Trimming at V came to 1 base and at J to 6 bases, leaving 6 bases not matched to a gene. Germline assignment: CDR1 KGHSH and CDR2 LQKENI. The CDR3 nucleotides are TGTGCCAGCTCACCACTTCCGGGACAGGGCGCCGGGGAGCTGTTTTTT. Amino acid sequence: CASSPLPGQGAGELFF. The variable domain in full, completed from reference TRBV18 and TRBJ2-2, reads NAGVMQNPRHLVRRRGQEARLRCSPMKGHSHVYWYRQLPEEGLKFMVYLQKENIIDESGMPKERFSAEFPKEGPSILRIQQVVRGDSAAYFCASSPLPGQGAGELFFGEGSRLTVL.

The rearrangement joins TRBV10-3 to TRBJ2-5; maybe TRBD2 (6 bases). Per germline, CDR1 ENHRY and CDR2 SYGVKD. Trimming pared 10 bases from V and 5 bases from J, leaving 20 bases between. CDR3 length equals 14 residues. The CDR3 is CANSRGGGEETQYF. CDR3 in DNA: TGTGCCAACTCTAGGGGAGGAGGCGAGGAGACCCAGTACTTC.

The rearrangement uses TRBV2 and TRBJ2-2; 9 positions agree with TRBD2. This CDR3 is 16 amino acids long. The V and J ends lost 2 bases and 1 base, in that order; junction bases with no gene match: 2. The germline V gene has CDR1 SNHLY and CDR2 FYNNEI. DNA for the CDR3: TGTGCCAGCAGTGAATTAGCGGGGGTGAACACCGGGGAGCTGTTTTTT. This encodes CASSELAGVNTGELFF.

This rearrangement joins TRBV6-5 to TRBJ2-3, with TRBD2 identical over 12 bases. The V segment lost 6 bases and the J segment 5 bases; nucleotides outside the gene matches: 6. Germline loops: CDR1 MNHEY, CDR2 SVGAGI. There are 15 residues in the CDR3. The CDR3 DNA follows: TGTGCCAGCAGGCGACTAGCGGGAGAAAGAGATACGCAGTATTTT. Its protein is CASRRLAGERDTQYF.

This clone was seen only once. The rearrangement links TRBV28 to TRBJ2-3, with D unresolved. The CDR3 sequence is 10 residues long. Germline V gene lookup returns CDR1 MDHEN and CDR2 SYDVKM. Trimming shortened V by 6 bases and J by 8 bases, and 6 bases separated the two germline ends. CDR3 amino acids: CASSSGTQYF. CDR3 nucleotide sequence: TGTGCCAGCAGCTCGGGTACGCAGTATTTT.

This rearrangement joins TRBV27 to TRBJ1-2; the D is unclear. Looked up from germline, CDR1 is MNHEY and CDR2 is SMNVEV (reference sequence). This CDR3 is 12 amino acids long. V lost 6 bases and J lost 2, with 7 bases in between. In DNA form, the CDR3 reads TGTGCCAGCAGAAAAGGGAACTATGGCTACACCTTC. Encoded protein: CASRKGNYGYTF.